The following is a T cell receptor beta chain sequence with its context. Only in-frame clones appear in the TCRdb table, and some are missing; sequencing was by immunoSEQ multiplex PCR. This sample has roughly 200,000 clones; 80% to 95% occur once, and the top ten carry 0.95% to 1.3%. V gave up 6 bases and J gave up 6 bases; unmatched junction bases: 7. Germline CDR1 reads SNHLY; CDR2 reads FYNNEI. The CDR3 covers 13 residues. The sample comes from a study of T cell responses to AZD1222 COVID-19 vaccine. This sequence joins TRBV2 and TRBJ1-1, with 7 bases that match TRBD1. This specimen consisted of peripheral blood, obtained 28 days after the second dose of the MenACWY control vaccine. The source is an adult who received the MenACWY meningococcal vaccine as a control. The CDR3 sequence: CASRRNGTAEAFF. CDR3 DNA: TGTGCCAGCAGGCGAAACGGGACAGCTGAAGCTTTCTTT.